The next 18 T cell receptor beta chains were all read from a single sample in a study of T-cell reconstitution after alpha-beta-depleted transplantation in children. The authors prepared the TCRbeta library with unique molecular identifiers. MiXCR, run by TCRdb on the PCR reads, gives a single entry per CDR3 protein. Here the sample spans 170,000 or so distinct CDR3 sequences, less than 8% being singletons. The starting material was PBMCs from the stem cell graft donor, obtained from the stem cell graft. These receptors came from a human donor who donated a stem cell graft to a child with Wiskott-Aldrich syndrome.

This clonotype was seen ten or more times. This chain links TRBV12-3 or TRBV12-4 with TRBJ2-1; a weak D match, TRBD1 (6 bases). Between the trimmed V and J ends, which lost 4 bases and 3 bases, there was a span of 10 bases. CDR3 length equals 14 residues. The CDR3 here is CASSYGTLYNEQFF. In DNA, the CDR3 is TGTGCCAGCAGTTACGGGACACTCTACAATGAGCAGTTCTTC.

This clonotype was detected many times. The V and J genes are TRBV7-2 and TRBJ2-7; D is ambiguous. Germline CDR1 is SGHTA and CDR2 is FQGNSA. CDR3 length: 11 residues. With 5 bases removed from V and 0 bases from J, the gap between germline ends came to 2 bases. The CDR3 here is CASSGSYEQYF. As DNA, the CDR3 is TGTGCCAGCAGCGGCTCCTACGAGCAGTACTTC.

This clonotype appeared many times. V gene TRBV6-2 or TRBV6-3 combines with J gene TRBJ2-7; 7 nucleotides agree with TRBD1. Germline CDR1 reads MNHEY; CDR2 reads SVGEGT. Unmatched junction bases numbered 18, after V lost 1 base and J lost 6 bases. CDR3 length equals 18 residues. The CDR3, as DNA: TGTGCCAGCAGTTACTACCACAGGGGACCAGGCCTTGAGGCCGAGCAGTACTTC. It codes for CASSYYHRGPGLEAEQYF.

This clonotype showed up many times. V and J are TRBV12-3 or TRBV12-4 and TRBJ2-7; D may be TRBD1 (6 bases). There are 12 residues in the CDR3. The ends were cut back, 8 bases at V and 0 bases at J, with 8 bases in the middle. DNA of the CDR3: TGTGCCAGCGCCAGGGGCTCCTACGAGCAGTACTTC. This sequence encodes CASARGSYEQYF.

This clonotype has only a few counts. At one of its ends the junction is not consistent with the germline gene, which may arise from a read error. The CDR3 here is CASSLVYETTYGYTF. The CDR3 coding sequence is TGTGCCAGCAGTTTGGTGTATGAGACGACCTATGGCTACACCTTC. The chain employs TRBV5-5 and TRBJ1-2; the D is unclear. The V gene's germline CDR1 is SGHKS and CDR2 YYEKEE (reference sequence). The CDR3 has 15 residues.

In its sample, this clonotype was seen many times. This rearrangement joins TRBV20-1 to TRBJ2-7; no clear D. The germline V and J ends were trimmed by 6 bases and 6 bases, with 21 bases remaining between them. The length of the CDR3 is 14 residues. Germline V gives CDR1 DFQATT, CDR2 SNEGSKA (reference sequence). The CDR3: CSANVEGLTGEQYF. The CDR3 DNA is TGCAGTGCCAACGTTGAAGGGCTCACCGGCGAGCAGTACTTC.

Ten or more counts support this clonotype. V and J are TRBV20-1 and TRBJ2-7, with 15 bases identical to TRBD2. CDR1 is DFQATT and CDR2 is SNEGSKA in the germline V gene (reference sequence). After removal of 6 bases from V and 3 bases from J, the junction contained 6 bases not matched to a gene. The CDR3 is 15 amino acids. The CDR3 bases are TGCAGTGCCACCGGGACTAGCGGGAGGCTCTACGAGCAGTACTTC. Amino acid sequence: CSATGTSGRLYEQYF.

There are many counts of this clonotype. CDR3 loop: CASSSIDGTGGYTF. CDR3 nucleotide sequence: TGCGCCAGCAGTTCCATCGACGGCACAGGAGGCTACACCTTC. This rearrangement joins TRBV5-1 to TRBJ1-2, with D possibly TRBD1 on 5 matching bases. CDR3 size: 14 residues. Trimming shortened V by 5 bases and J by 8 bases, and 19 bases separated the two germline ends. Germline V gene lookup returns CDR1 SGHRS and CDR2 YFSETQ.

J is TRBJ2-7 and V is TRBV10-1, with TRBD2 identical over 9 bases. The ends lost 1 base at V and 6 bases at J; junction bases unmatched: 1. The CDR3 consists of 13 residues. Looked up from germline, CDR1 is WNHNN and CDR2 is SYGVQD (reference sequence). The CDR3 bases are TGCGCCAGCAGTGAGTTACTAGCGGGCGAGCAGTACTTC. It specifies CASSELLAGEQYF.

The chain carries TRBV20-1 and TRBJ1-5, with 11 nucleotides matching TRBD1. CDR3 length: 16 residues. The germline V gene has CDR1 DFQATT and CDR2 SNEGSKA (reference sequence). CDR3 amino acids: CCFWGQGDWGNQPQHF. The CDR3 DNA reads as TGCTGCTTCTGGGGACAGGGGGATTGGGGCAATCAGCCCCAGCATTTT.

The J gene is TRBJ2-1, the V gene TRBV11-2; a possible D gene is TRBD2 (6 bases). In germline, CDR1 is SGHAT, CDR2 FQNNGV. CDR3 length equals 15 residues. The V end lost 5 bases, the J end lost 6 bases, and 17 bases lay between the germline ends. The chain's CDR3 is CASSPYDAGGNEQFF. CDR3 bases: TGTGCCAGCAGCCCCTATGATGCCGGGGGCAATGAGCAGTTCTTC.

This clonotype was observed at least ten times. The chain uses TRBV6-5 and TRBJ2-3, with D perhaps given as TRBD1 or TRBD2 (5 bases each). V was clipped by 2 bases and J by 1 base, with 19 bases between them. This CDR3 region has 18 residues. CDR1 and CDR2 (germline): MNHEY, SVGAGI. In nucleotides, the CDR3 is TGTGCCAGCAGTTACCTGTTCGGCTTGGGGGTGGGCACAGATACGCAGTATTTT. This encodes CASSYLFGLGVGTDTQYF.

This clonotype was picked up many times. In DNA form, the CDR3 reads TGTGCCAGCAGCGAGGGGACAGGAGGTGGAAACACCATATATTTT. Protein: CASSEGTGGGNTIYF. This rearrangement joins TRBV13 to TRBJ1-3; TRBD1 agrees at 8 bases. Germline loops: CDR1 PRHDT, CDR2 FYEKMQ (reference sequence). J lost 3 bases, V lost 5 bases, and 6 bases had no gene match. The CDR3 spans 15 residues.

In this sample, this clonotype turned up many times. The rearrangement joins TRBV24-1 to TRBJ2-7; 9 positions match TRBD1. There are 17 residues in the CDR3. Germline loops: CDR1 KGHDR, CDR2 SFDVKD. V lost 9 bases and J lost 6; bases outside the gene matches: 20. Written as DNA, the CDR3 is TGTGCCACCGACGATGAAATTTTAGGGACAGGGAGGTGCGAGCAGTACTTC. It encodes CATDDEILGTGRCEQYF.

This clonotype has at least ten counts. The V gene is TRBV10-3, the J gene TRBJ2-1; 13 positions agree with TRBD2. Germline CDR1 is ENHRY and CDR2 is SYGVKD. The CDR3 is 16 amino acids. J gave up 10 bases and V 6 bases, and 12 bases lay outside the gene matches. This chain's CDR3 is CAIRKTGTSGIGEQFF. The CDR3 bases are TGTGCCATCAGGAAGACCGGGACTAGCGGGATTGGCGAGCAGTTCTTC.

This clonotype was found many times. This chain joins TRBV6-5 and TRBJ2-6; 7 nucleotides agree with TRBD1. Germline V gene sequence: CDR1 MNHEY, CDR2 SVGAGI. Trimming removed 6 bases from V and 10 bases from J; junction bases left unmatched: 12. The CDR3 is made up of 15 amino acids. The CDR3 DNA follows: TGTGCCAGCAGGATACACCTCGGGACAGCTAACGTCCTGACTTTC. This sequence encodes CASRIHLGTANVLTF.

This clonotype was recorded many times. The CDR3 protein is CATSDMGYGYTF. DNA for the CDR3: TGTGCCACCAGTGATATGGGCTATGGCTACACCTTC. This rearrangement joins TRBV24-1 to TRBJ1-2; D not resolved. The CDR3 contains 12 residues. V lost 3 bases to trimming and J lost 4 bases, with 5 bases between them. CDR1 and CDR2 (germline): KGHDR, SFDVKD.

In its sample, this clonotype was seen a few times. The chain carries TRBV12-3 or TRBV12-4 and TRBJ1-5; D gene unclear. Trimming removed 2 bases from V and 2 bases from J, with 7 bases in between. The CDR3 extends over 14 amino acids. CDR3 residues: CASSLNSGNQPQHF. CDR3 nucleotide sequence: TGTGCCAGCAGTTTAAACAGCGGCAATCAGCCCCAGCATTTT.